These 26 T cell receptor beta chains originate from one sample sequenced in a study of vaccination and CD4 T cells after COVID-19. Time point reported: late sampling 161 to 241 days after vaccination in a few convalescent patients. Documented treatment: approximately nine-day PBMC culture with coronavirus spike peptide pools or control peptides (ViraFEST assay). An Oncomine TCR Beta short-read assay was used to sequence the DNA from cultured CD4+ T cells. Via MiXCR, TCRdb re-called the PCR reads, giving one row per CDR3 protein. This sample has more than 20,000 distinct CDR3 sequences, with 41% found just once. These receptors lack a known antigen. This specimen consisted of CD4+ T cells from blood, cultured in vitro, obtained about 7 months after SARS-CoV-2 vaccination. These receptors were collected from a human donor who had recovered from COVID-19.

This clonotype showed up just a few times. The chain combines TRBV7-6 with TRBJ2-5; no clear D gene. Trimming stripped 1 base from V and 4 bases from J, with 10 bases between. Looked up from germline, CDR1 is SGHVS and CDR2 is FNYEAQ. The CDR3 has 14 amino acids. The DNA for the CDR3 is TGTGCCAGCAGCTTAGGCGCAGGACGAGAGACCCAGTACTTC. Amino acids: CASSLGAGRETQYF.

This chain uses TRBV28 with TRBJ2-5; D ambiguous. Between the trimmed V and J ends, which lost 3 bases and 1 base, there was a span of 3 bases. The CDR3 has 12 residues. From germline, CDR1 is MDHEN and CDR2 SYDVKM. The CDR3 region is CASSFSQETQYF. DNA for the CDR3: TGTGCCAGCAGTTTCTCCCAAGAGACCCAGTACTTC. The full variable domain, its missing parts supplied by reference TRBV28 and TRBJ2-5, is DVKVTQSSRYLVKRTGEKVFLECVQDMDHENMFWYRQDPGLGLRLIYFSYDVKMKEKGDIPEGYSVSREKKERFSLILESASTNQTSMYLCASSFSQETQYFGPGTRLLVL.

This chain links TRBV20-1 with TRBJ2-7; D is unresolved. Trimming pared 6 bases from V and 3 bases from J, leaving 12 bases between. CDR3 length: 12 residues. CDR1 DFQATT and CDR2 SNEGSKA come from the germline V gene (reference sequence). Here the CDR3 reads CSARAPLYEQYF. The CDR3 nucleotides are TGCAGTGCCCGCGCTCCCCTCTACGAGCAGTACTTC.

This clonotype occurred a few times. The chain joins TRBV28 to TRBJ1-5, with D uncertain. Germline V lookup: CDR1 MDHEN, CDR2 SYDVKM. This CDR3 comprises 15 residues. V was cut by 7 bases and J by 2 bases, with 15 bases left in between. The CDR3 nucleotides are TGTGCCAGCAAAGAGGGTGGTTCCCGCAATCAGCCCCAGCATTTT. Protein product: CASKEGGSRNQPQHF. Full variable domain (rest looked up from reference TRBV28 and TRBJ1-5): DVKVTQSSRYLVKRTGEKVFLECVQDMDHENMFWYRQDPGLGLRLIYFSYDVKMKEKGDIPEGYSVSREKKERFSLILESASTNQTSMYLCASKEGGSRNQPQHFGDGTRLSIL.

V gene TRBV28 combines with J gene TRBJ1-5; D is unresolved. This CDR3 comprises 16 residues. The V end was cut by 5 bases, the J end by 5 bases, with 19 bases between. Germline V gene data show CDR1 as MDHEN and CDR2 as SYDVKM. The CDR3 here is CASSPPRAGWDQPQHF. Written as DNA, the CDR3 is TGTGCCAGCAGTCCCCCGAGGGCGGGGTGGGATCAGCCCCAGCATTTT. Based on the CDR3 plus reference TRBV28 and TRBJ1-5, the full variable domain is DVKVTQSSRYLVKRTGEKVFLECVQDMDHENMFWYRQDPGLGLRLIYFSYDVKMKEKGDIPEGYSVSREKKERFSLILESASTNQTSMYLCASSPPRAGWDQPQHFGDGTRLSIL.

The chain carries TRBV4-1 and TRBJ1-2; 7 bases match TRBD1. With V trimmed by 4 bases and J by 2 bases, 7 bases remained unmatched. Germline CDR1 MGHRA, CDR2 YSYEKL. The CDR3 spans 15 residues. The DNA of the CDR3 is TGCGCCAGCAGCCGAGTACGGGACAGCAACTATGGCTACACCTTC. Translating it yields CASSRVRDSNYGYTF.

This clonotype was recorded a few times. The chain is built from TRBV7-2 and TRBJ2-5, with D maybe TRBD1 (6 bases). V dropped 2 bases and J dropped 2 bases, with 21 bases sitting between them. The germline V gene has CDR1 SGHTA and CDR2 FQGNSA. The CDR3 length is 18 residues. The CDR3 DNA is TGTGCCAGCAGCTTACGCCGCCCCAGGGTTCAGGGGCAAGAGACCCAGTACTTC. It yields the protein CASSLRRPRVQGQETQYF.

The gene calls are TRBV7-9 and TRBJ2-7; no clear D. Looked up from germline, CDR1 is SEHNR and CDR2 is FQNEAQ (reference sequence). Trimming removed 2 bases from V and 3 bases from J, with 5 bases in between. The CDR3 totals 12 residues. The CDR3 reads CASSLRDYEQYF. The CDR3 DNA sequence: TGTGCCAGCAGCTTAAGAGACTACGAGCAGTACTTC. Looking up the rest from reference TRBV7-9 and TRBJ2-7 gives the full variable domain: DTGVSQNPRHKITKRGQNVTFRCDPISEHNRLYWYRQTLGQGPEFLTYFQNEAQLEKSRLLSDRFSAERPKGSFSTLEIQRTEQGDSAMYLCASSLRDYEQYFGPGTRLTVT.

This rearrangement joins TRBV28 to TRBJ1-2; 8 bases match TRBD1. Germline V gene lookup returns CDR1 MDHEN and CDR2 SYDVKM. V was pared by 6 bases and J by 8 bases, with 11 bases of the junction left unmatched. This CDR3 is 14 amino acids long. CDR3 sequence reads: CASRLGQVLGGYTF. CDR3 DNA: TGTGCCAGCAGACTGGGACAGGTCCTCGGGGGCTACACCTTC.

V is TRBV7-2 and J is TRBJ2-5, with D possibly being TRBD1 or TRBD2 (5 bases each). The CDR3 extends over 21 amino acids. CDR1 and CDR2 (germline): SGHTA, FQGNSA. Trimming pared 1 base from V and 2 bases from J, leaving 29 bases between. Written as DNA, the CDR3 is TGTGCCAGCAGCTTAGTTTTCCCCGTCGATCCGGGGTCGAGGGGACAAGAGACCCAGTACTTC. Protein sequence: CASSLVFPVDPGSRGQETQYF.

The V and J genes are TRBV11-2 and TRBJ1-1, with D hard to call. This CDR3 has 13 residues. Trimming removed 5 bases from V and 2 bases from J, with 9 bases in between. The germline V gene has CDR1 SGHAT and CDR2 FQNNGV. The CDR3 region is CASSPPLNTEAFF. In nucleotides, the CDR3 is TGTGCCAGCAGCCCCCCCCTAAACACTGAAGCTTTCTTT.

This clonotype was seen more than once but under ten times. J is TRBJ2-3 and V is TRBV20-1; the match to TRBD2 covers 8 bases. V lost 2 bases and J lost 4; bases outside the gene matches: 8. The CDR3 is 15 amino acids. Germline V gene lookup returns CDR1 DFQATT and CDR2 SNEGSKA (reference sequence). DNA for the CDR3: TGCAGTGCTAGAAGGGGGACTAGTATCGCAGATACGCAGTATTTT. It codes for CSARRGTSIADTQYF.

This clonotype was seen a few times. V usage is TRBV7-9 and J usage is TRBJ2-5, with unresolved D. Germline V gene sequence: CDR1 SEHNR, CDR2 FQNEAQ (reference sequence). The CDR3 is 13 residues long. The ends were cut back, 1 base at V and 4 bases at J, with 7 bases in the middle. The CDR3 DNA is TGTGCCAGCAGCTTAGACCCTTTAGAGACCCAGTACTTC. This codes for CASSLDPLETQYF.

CDR3 sequence reads: CSARVLAGVTNEQYF. For the CDR3, the DNA is TGCAGTGCTAGGGTACTAGCGGGAGTAACCAACGAGCAGTACTTC. V is TRBV20-1 and J is TRBJ2-7; 11 nucleotides align to TRBD2. With V trimmed by 3 bases and J by 5 bases, 9 bases remained unmatched. CDR3 length: 15 residues. The germline CDR1 and CDR2 sequences are DFQATT and SNEGSKA (reference sequence).

This clonotype was counted a few times. This rearrangement joins TRBV19 to TRBJ2-7, with unresolved D. CDR1 LNHDA and CDR2 SQIVND come from the germline V gene (reference sequence). The CDR3 is made up of 13 amino acids. Trimming removed 0 bases from V and 4 bases from J, with 7 bases in between. The CDR3 reads CASSIETEYEQYF. As DNA, the CDR3 is TGTGCCAGTAGTATAGAAACAGAATACGAGCAGTACTTC.

This clonotype was seen a few times. The chain is built from TRBV27 and TRBJ1-5; tentatively, D is TRBD1 (6 bases). The CDR3 is 16 residues long. Trimming cost V 7 bases and J 3 bases, with 19 bases left between them. Per the germline V gene, CDR1 is MNHEY and CDR2 is SMNVEV (reference sequence). CDR3 amino acids: CASKPRGGLFNQPQHF. The CDR3 DNA follows: TGTGCCAGCAAACCTAGGGGGGGACTATTCAATCAGCCCCAGCATTTT.

This rearrangement joins TRBV20-1 to TRBJ2-7; perhaps D is TRBD1 or TRBD2 (7 bases each). Looked up from germline, CDR1 is DFQATT and CDR2 is SNEGSKA (reference sequence). The CDR3 runs to 13 residues. Trimming removed 5 bases from V and 5 bases from J, with 16 bases in between. CDR3 in DNA: TGCAGTGCTCCGGGGCAGGGGGGGGACGAGCAGTACTTC. Residues: CSAPGQGGDEQYF.

The rearrangement joins TRBV6-9 to TRBJ2-3, with D maybe TRBD2 (5 bases). The germline V gene has CDR1 MNHGY and CDR2 SVAAGI. Trimming pared 8 bases from V and 2 bases from J, leaving 14 bases between. The CDR3 loop spans 14 amino acids. In DNA form, the CDR3 reads TGTGCCAGCTCTCAGCGGACGAACACAGATACGCAGTATTTT. This encodes CASSQRTNTDTQYF.

This clonotype was found once. The chain employs TRBV7-9 and TRBJ2-4; D is ambiguous. Germline-derived CDR1 and CDR2 are SEHNR and FQNEAQ (reference sequence). The CDR3 has 14 residues. Trimming removed 2 bases from V and 0 bases from J, with 5 bases in between. CDR3 sequence (DNA): TGTGCCAGCAGCTTATCGGCAGCCAAAAACATTCAGTACTTC. This gives the protein CASSLSAAKNIQYF.

In regard to this clonotype: A junction end diverges from the germline sequence, so it may reflect a read error. The chain is built from TRBV7-9 and TRBJ2-1; TRBD2 aligns across 8 bases. This CDR3 has 14 amino acids. Looked up from germline, CDR1 is SEHNR and CDR2 is FQNEAQ (reference sequence). CDR3 coding DNA: TGTGCCAGCAGGTTAGCGGGAATGGACCATGAGCAGTTCTTC. Protein sequence: CASRLAGMDHEQFF.

A few counts support this clonotype. V usage is TRBV25-1 and J usage is TRBJ1-6; perhaps TRBD1 as D (5 bases). This CDR3 has 14 residues. Trimming stripped 2 bases from V and 6 bases from J, with 8 bases between. Germline assignment: CDR1 MGHDK and CDR2 SYGVNS. Here the CDR3 DNA reads TGTGCCAGCAGTGAAGAGACAGCTAATTCACCCCTCCACTTT. The encoded protein is CASSEETANSPLHF.

V gene TRBV20-1 combines with J gene TRBJ2-5, with no clear D. This CDR3 comprises 14 residues. V shed 3 bases and J shed 5 bases, with 16 bases lying between them. Germline V gives CDR1 DFQATT, CDR2 SNEGSKA (reference sequence). The CDR3 protein is CSASGARALETQYF. As DNA, the CDR3 is TGCAGTGCTAGTGGTGCCCGCGCTTTGGAGACCCAGTACTTC.

This chain links TRBV11-3 with TRBJ1-1, with D unresolved. The CDR3 has 13 residues. Germline V CDR1 and CDR2: SGHNT, YENEEA. The germline V and J ends were trimmed by 4 bases and 3 bases, with 9 bases remaining between them. The CDR3 spells CASSSGQDTEAFF. CDR3 DNA sequence: TGTGCCAGCAGCTCCGGGCAGGACACTGAAGCTTTCTTT.

The sample holds a few counts of this clonotype. This chain connects TRBV27 to TRBJ2-7, with 8 bases aligning to TRBD1. The V segment lost 6 bases and the J segment 2 bases; nucleotides outside the gene matches: 9. From germline, CDR1 is MNHEY and CDR2 SMNVEV (reference sequence). CDR3 length equals 15 residues. The DNA of the CDR3 is TGTGCCAGCAGCCCACTGGACAGGGTCGCCTACGAGCAGTACTTC. Amino acid sequence: CASSPLDRVAYEQYF.

This chain links TRBV6-5 with TRBJ2-1, with D perhaps TRBD1 or TRBD2 (6 bases each). The V and J ends lost 0 bases and 4 bases respectively, with 10 bases between them. CDR1 and CDR2 (germline): MNHEY, SVGAGI. This CDR3 contains 15 residues. The CDR3 region is CASSYSGGGYNEQFF. The CDR3 region has the DNA TGTGCCAGCAGTTACTCAGGGGGAGGATACAATGAGCAGTTCTTC.

CDR3 DNA: TGTGCCAGCAGCCTAAACGTGGGTTCACCCCTCCACTTT. It encodes CASSLNVGSPLHF. The chain is built from TRBV6-1 and TRBJ1-6; no firm D call. The CDR3 extends over 13 amino acids. Germline values: CDR1 MNHNS, CDR2 SASEGT. V dropped 6 bases and J dropped 9 bases, with 12 bases sitting between them.